This T cell receptor beta chain was captured in a study of blood T cell repertoires in COVID-19. Looking at the study overall: The origin of the acute and convalescent COVID-19 samples was the United States, Italy and Spain. PBMCs, B-cell-depleted T cells, or T cells were the source of the cDNA or gDNA that made up the material.

As processed by the authors: Using reference gene primer amplification, nucleated cell counts were estimated. Profiling relied on immunoSEQ multiplex PCR, and the TCRdb table lists in-frame clones only, not all of them. That table is the source of V, J and clone size, and D and trimming were worked out from the DNA. The profile shows tens of thousands of clones, 90% to 95% of them singletons. The ends lost 3 bases at V and 7 bases at J; junction bases unmatched: 4. The CDR3 has 14 amino acids. The V gene's germline CDR1 is KGHSH and CDR2 LQKENI. This TCR was sampled from a human donor in a cohort sampled during active COVID-19. The V and J genes are TRBV18 and TRBJ1-3; 9 bases map to TRBD1. The sample taken for sequencing was peripheral blood. The DNA for the CDR3 is TGTGCCAGCTCACCCGGGACAGGGCGGAACACCATATATTTT. It is translated as CASSPGTGRNTIYF.